This T cell receptor beta chain is drawn from a study of CD4+ T cells in melanoma (dated by TCRdb to between 2020 and 2023). About the investigation overall: The study examined neoantigen-specific CD4+ T cells in human melanoma.

Library preparation used the immunoSEQ multiplex PCR assay. TCRdb retrieved this table from immuneACCESS and kept in-frame rearrangements only. Not all clones are present; in checked studies, unresolved V genes account for under half, and no reason is known for the remainder. The sample table holds 4,500 to 6,000 clones, of which 60% to 80% were seen once. Of the sample, 25% to 30% falls within the top ten clones. Details on this clone: Its target antigen remains unknown. No much larger clone is present one base from it, and per-base qualities are unavailable.

Donors were patients with melanoma. Results the study describes overall, beyond this receptor: Neoantigen-specific CD4+ T cells in melanoma were reported to have a range of differentiation states. Neoantigen-specific CD4+ T cells were reported to be correlated with the function of CD8+ T cells, macrophages and B cells.

V trim: 4 bases; J trim: 1 base; unmatched bases: 4. CDR1 SGHRS and CDR2 YFSETQ were looked up in the germline V gene. The CDR3 spans 14 residues, from the cysteine through the phenylalanine. Of all the DNA, just the CDR3 is kept, 42 bases in frame from base 1. This clonotype originated in a human donor with melanoma. Rearrangement joined TRBV5-1 to TRBJ2-7, with 8 central nucleotides matching TRBD1. Sequenced sample: cells from a culture (not recorded whether cultured in vitro). The nucleotide sequence reads TGCGCCAGCAGCGCCGGGACAGGATCCTACGAGCAGTACTTC. Its translation reads: CASSAGTGSYEQYF.